This T cell receptor beta chain derives from a study of CD8 T cells in Susac syndrome. After extraction with the RNeasy kit, roughly 0.45 to 1 ug of the RNA was reverse transcribed using random hexamers. TCRdb re-analysed the immunoSEQ multiplex PCR reads in MiXCR, keeping a single row per CDR3 protein. Of some 300,000 distinct CDR3 sequences listed, 65% to 90% are singletons. The material sequenced was CD8+ T cells from PBMCs. This TCR came from a human donor with multiple sclerosis.

The CDR3 bases are TGTGCCTGGAGTGGGGGGACGGGAGGAAACGAGCAGTACTTC. This encodes CAWSGGTGGNEQYF. The chain couples TRBV30 to TRBJ2-7; 7 positions match TRBD2. CDR1 is GTSNPN, CDR2 SVGIG, per germline (reference sequence). The length of the CDR3 is 14 residues. The ends lost 1 base at V and 5 bases at J; junction bases unmatched: 8.